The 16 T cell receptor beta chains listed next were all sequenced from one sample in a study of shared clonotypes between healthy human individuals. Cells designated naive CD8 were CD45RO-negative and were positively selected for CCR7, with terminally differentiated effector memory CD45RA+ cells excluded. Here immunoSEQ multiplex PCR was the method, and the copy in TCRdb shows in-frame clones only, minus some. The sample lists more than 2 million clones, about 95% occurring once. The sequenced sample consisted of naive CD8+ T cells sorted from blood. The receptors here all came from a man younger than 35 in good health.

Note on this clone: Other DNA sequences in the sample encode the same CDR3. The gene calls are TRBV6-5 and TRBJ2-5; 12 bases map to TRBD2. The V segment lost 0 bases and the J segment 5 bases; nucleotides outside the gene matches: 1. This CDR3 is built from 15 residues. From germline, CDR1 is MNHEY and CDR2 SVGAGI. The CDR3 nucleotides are TGTGCCAGCAGTTACTCAGGACTAGCGGGGGAGACCCAGTACTTC. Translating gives CASSYSGLAGETQYF.

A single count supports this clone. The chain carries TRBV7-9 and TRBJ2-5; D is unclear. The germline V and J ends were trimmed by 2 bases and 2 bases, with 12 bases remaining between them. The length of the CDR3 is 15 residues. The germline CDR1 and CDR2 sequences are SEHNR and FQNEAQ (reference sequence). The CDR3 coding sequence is TGTGCCAGCAGCTTATCTTCGGATTATCAAGAGACCCAGTACTTC. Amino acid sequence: CASSLSSDYQETQYF.

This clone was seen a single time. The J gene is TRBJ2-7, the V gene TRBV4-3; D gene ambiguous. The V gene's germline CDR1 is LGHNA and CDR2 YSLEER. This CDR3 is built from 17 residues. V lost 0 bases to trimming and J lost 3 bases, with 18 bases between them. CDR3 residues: CASSQERNAISLYEQYF. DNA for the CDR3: TGCGCCAGCAGCCAAGAAAGAAATGCGATCTCTCTCTACGAGCAGTACTTC.

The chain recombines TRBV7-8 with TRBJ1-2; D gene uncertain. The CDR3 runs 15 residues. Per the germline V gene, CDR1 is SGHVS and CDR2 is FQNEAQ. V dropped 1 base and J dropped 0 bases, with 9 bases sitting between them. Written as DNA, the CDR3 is TGTGCCAGCAGCTTAGAACCATCAGCTAACTATGGCTACACCTTC. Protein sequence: CASSLEPSANYGYTF.

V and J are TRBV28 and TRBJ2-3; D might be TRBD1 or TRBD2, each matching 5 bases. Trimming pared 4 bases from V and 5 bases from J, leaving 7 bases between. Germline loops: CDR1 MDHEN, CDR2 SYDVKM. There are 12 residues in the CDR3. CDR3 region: CASSYGGDTQYF. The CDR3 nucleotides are TGTGCCAGCAGTTATGGGGGAGATACGCAGTATTTT.

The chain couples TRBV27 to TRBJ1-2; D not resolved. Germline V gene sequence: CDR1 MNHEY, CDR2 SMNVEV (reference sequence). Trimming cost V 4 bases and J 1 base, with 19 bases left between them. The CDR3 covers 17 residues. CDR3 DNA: TGTGCCAGCAGTTCAAGGATCCCCCACAGCGATAACTATGGCTACACCTTC. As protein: CASSSRIPHSDNYGYTF.

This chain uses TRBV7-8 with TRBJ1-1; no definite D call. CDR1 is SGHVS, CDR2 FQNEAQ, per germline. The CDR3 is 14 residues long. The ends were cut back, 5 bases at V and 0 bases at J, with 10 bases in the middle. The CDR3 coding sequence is TGTGCCAGCAGCGCGGACCGACTGAACACTGAAGCTTTCTTT. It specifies CASSADRLNTEAFF.

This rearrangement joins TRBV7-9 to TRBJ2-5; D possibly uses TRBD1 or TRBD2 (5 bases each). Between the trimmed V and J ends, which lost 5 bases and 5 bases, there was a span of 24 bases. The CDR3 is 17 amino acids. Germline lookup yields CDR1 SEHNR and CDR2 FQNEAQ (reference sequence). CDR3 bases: TGTGCCAGCAGCCTTTTGGGTGAGGGGCCGGTCCAGGAGACCCAGTACTTC. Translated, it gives CASSLLGEGPVQETQYF.

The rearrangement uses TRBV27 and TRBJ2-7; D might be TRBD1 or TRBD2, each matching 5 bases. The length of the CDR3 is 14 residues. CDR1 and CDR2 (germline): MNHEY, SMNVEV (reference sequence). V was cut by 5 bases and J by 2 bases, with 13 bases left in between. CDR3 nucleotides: TGTGCCAGCAGTCAAAGGGACGGTACCTACGAGCAGTACTTC. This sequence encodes CASSQRDGTYEQYF.

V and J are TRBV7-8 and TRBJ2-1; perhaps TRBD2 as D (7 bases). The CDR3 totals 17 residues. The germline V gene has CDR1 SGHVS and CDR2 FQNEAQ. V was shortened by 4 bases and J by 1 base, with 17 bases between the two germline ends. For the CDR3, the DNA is TGTGCCAGCAGCTCCATCGGGGGGCTTGATTCCTACAATGAGCAGTTCTTC. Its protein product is CASSSIGGLDSYNEQFF.

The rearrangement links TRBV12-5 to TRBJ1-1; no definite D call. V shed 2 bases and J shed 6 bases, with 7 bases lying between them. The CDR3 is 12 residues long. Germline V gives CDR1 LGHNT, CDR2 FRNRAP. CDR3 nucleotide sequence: TGTGCTAGTGGTTTGAGGGTGGCTGAAGCTTTCTTT. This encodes CASGLRVAEAFF.

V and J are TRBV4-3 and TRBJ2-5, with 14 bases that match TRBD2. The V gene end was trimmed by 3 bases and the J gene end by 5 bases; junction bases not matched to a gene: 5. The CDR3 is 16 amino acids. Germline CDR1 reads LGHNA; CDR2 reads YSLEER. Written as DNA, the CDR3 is TGCGCCAGCAGCCACGGGACTAGCGGGAGCGTCGAGACCCAGTACTTC. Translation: CASSHGTSGSVETQYF.

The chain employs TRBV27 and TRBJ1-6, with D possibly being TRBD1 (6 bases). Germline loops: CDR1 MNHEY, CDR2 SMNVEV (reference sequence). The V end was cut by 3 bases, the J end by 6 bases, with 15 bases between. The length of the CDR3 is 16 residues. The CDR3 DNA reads TGTGCCAGCAGTTTCAACTCAGGGGCCGGTAATTCACCCCTCCACTTT. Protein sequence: CASSFNSGAGNSPLHF.

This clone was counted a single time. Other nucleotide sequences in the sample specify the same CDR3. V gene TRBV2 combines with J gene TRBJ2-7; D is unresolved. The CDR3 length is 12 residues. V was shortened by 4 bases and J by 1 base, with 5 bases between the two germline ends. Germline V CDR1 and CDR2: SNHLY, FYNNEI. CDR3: CASSGLSYEQYF. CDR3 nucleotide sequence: TGTGCCAGCAGTGGTTTGTCCTACGAGCAGTACTTC.

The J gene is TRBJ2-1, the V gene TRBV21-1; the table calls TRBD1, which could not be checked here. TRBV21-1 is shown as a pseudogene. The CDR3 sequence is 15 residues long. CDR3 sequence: CASSRPGQGDNEQFF. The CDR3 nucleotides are TGTGCCAGCAGCAGACCGGGACAGGGAGACAATGAGCAGTTCTTC.

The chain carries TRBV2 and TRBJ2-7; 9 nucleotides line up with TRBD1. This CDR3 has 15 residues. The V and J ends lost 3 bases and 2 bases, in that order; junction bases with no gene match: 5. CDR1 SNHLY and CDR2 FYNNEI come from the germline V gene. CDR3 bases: TGTGCCAGCAGTGAGGGGACAGGGCTCGCCTACGAGCAGTACTTC. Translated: CASSEGTGLAYEQYF.